This T cell receptor (beta chain) was identified in a study of cytomegalovirus exposure and HLA in healthy donors. This clone was observed a few times. Healthy bone marrow donors formed the donor group. This PCR relied on a set of 60 Vbeta primers and 13 Jbeta primers. Profiling relied on immunoSEQ multiplex PCR, and the TCRdb table lists in-frame clones only, not all of them. The sample shows roughly 110,000 clones, around three quarters of them seen only once. Germline V CDR1 and CDR2: KGHSH, LQKENI. This CDR3 region has 14 residues. V trimming: 4 bases; J trimming: 4 bases; junction bases outside the gene matches: 4.

The TCR originated in a man under 40 in good health and CMV-seronegative. The sample comprised PBMCs. J is TRBJ2-3 and V is TRBV18, with 8 bases identical to TRBD1. The CDR3 region has the DNA TGTGCCAGCTCACTAGGACAGGGAGCAGATACGCAGTATTTT. Its protein is CASSLGQGADTQYF. The entire variable domain, with the rest obtained from reference TRBV18 and TRBJ2-3, is as follows: NAGVMQNPRHLVRRRGQEARLRCSPMKGHSHVYWYRQLPEEGLKFMVYLQKENIIDESGMPKERFSAEFPKEGPSILRIQQVVRGDSAAYFCASSLGQGADTQYFGPGTRLTVL.